This T cell receptor beta chain was identified in a study of identical twins. Study-level points and caveats: The abundant beta clonotypes from cord blood had fewer insertions, and memory repertoires had none of this. Findings came from cross-sectional statistics, without long-term follow-up of donors.

This clonotype has a handful of counts. Its antigen is not known. TCRdb itself ran the 5' RACE reads through MiXCR, one entry per CDR3 protein. This sample has about 470,000 distinct CDR3 sequences, with approximately 24% found just once. Trimming pared 0 bases from V and 1 base from J, leaving 10 bases between. The CDR3 totals 15 residues. In germline, CDR1 is LGHNA, CDR2 YSLEER. These data were also reused for a study on T cells expressing NK-cell markers. Turning to that study: Of the CD8+ T cell pool in several donors, roughly 1.0-7.5% was accounted for by dominant NKG2C+ clonotypes.

This chain uses TRBV4-3 with TRBJ2-7; D unresolved. The material sequenced was CD4+ T cells sorted from blood. The source of this sequence is a woman aged 18-30 years in good health. Written as DNA, the CDR3 is TGCGCCAGCAGCCAAGAGGGTCTCGGTTCCTACGAGCAGTACTTC. Its translation: CASSQEGLGSYEQYF.